This is a list of T cell receptor beta chains from one sample in a study of blood T cell repertoires in COVID-19. Sequencing used immunoSEQ multiplex PCR; TCRdb keeps in-frame clones, though not all of them. Of about 280,000 clones detected, roughly 91% appear once; the ten largest clones hold around 2%. Sample: PBMCs or T cells enriched from blood (not recorded which). The receptors shown here come from a woman aged 55-70 years in a cohort exposed to, infected with or recovered from COVID-19 (not recorded which). Each CDR3 is given with its conserved first and last residue. The order of the fields is V gene, J gene, CDR3 protein.

TRBV10-1	TRBJ2-1	CASSEAAAEYTYNEQFF
TRBV7-2	TRBJ2-2	CASRPRLAGVTGELFF
TRBV4-2	TRBJ2-1	CASSQILAGGRNEQFF
TRBV2	TRBJ2-7	CASSPGQGPHSYEQYF
TRBV15	TRBJ1-4	CATSRRYRATNEKLFF
TRBV27	TRBJ1-1	CASKRTENTEAFF
TRBV9	TRBJ2-2	CASSVAGLGGGTGELFF
TRBV27	TRBJ1-2	CASSLGQGAYGYTF
TRBV6-6	TRBJ1-3	CASSYGGDAGNTIYF
TRBV6-5	TRBJ1-1	CASTRNRDGTEAFF
TRBV28	TRBJ1-2	CASSTPTGGYTF
TRBV5-6	TRBJ1-1	CASTRDRGRKAFF
TRBV28	TRBJ2-1	CASPPAGGVAGNEQFF
TRBV10-3	TRBJ1-3	CAIRPGAVGNTIYF
TRBV7-2	TRBJ2-7	CASSLSTSGPYEQYF
TRBV3-1/TRBV3-2	TRBJ2-7	CASRDIHEQYF
TRBV6-5	TRBJ1-1	CASSFTGTAYTEAFF
TRBV4-1	TRBJ2-1	CASSRTLSRSNEQFF
TRBV28	TRBJ1-5	CASSLARAGWRAQHF
TRBV19	TRBJ1-1	CASRGALNTEAFF
TRBV5-1	TRBJ1-1	CASRTGDNTEAFF
TRBV19	TRBJ1-3	CASSIEPMSSGNTIYF
TRBV15	TRBJ1-5	CATSTGQGESNQPQHF
TRBV3-1/TRBV3-2	TRBJ1-1	CASRTRAHTGRTEAFF
TRBV6-6	TRBJ1-3	CASSQAYPGIHRRSGNTIYF
TRBV11-2	TRBJ2-7	CASKQWASYEQYF
TRBV19	TRBJ2-1	CASKTSGSQNEQFF
TRBV7-3	TRBJ1-1	CASSYSMNTEAFF
TRBV4-1	TRBJ2-7	CASSTPGLAGRQPYEQYF
TRBV18	TRBJ2-1	CASSPRQGGGNEQFF
TRBV30	TRBJ2-3	CAWKQGTDTQYF
TRBV7-9	TRBJ2-3	CASSLVGGSSDTQYF
TRBV6-1	TRBJ2-1	CASSESGSSYNEQFF
TRBV27	TRBJ1-2	CASTPPEGESLGVGYTF
TRBV28	TRBJ1-2	CASSFRGVGYTF
TRBV30	TRBJ1-1	CAWRTARGTEAFF
TRBV28	TRBJ1-3	CASSFRWPGTTIYF
TRBV2	TRBJ2-5	CASSDAGGDLETQYF
TRBV10-3	TRBJ1-2	CAISEAGVKYGYTF
TRBV30	TRBJ2-2	CAWSYSGNTGELFF
TRBV30	TRBJ1-4	CAWMGLEKLFF
TRBV19	TRBJ2-7	CASSIGSGREQYF
TRBV21-1	TRBJ2-1	CASSAWEGHWSLGEQFF
TRBV14	TRBJ1-6	CASSQGTSNSPLHF
TRBV30	TRBJ1-1	CAWRDHTGNTEAFF
TRBV6-5	TRBJ2-7	CASSLNVGGIYEQYF
TRBV28	TRBJ2-1	CASSLEHGAGGFF
TRBV4-2	TRBJ2-7	CASSQTRLRDRSYEQYF
TRBV4-3	TRBJ2-2	CASSQVGLAGESGELFF
TRBV11-2	TRBJ1-6	CASSLTGRGGRHSPLHF